These 30 T cell receptor beta chains came from one sample sequenced in a study of monozygotic twins with inflammatory bowel disease. TCRdb reprocessed the 5' RACE reads, with one entry per CDR3 protein and no DNA. The table for this sample gives hundreds of thousands of distinct CDR3 sequences. The specimen sequenced was blood. The receptor source for this set is a human donor with ulcerative colitis or Crohn's disease, or a healthy co-twin of an affected twin (not recorded which).

The rearrangement links TRBV6-5 to TRBJ2-1; TCRdb's assignment of TRBD1 cannot be checked, as there is no DNA. This CDR3 is 15 amino acids long. Germline-derived CDR1 and CDR2 are MNHEY and SVGAGI. This CDR3 is CASSSRGSSYNEQFF.

The chain uses TRBV6-1 and TRBJ2-1; TCRdb's D gene call, TRBD1, goes unchecked for lack of DNA. CDR3 size: 15 residues. CDR1 is MNHNS and CDR2 is SASEGT in the germline V gene. Here the CDR3 reads CASSPEPGLPNEQFF.

The genes are TRBV14 and TRBJ1-1; TCRdb proposes TRBD1, but this gene call is untestable without DNA. Germline V gene sequence: CDR1 SGHDN, CDR2 FVKESK. The CDR3 runs 16 residues. The CDR3 region is CASSQDKGNINTEAFF.

The chain employs TRBV7-2 and TRBJ2-5; TCRdb outputs TRBD1, but without DNA this stays unchecked. Germline lookup yields CDR1 SGHTA and CDR2 FQGNSA. This CDR3 contains 15 residues. CDR3 loop: CASSPGQGVRETQYF.

The chain is built from TRBV4-2 and TRBJ2-2; the TCRdb D gene call, TRBD2, has no DNA to confirm it. CDR1 LGHNA and CDR2 YNFKEQ come from the germline V gene. The CDR3 runs to 17 residues. The CDR3: CASSQDLGLGVTGELFF.

V gene TRBV5-4 combines with J gene TRBJ2-7; lacking DNA, the TRBD2 call made by TCRdb goes unchecked. In germline, CDR1 is SGHNT, CDR2 YYREEE (reference sequence). The CDR3 is made up of 13 amino acids. This CDR3 reads CASSLGEGPEQYF.

CDR3 sequence: CSADWALSSTYEQYF. The V gene is TRBV20-1, the J gene TRBJ2-7; there is no DNA to check the TCRdb D call of TRBD2. Germline lookup yields CDR1 DFQATT and CDR2 SNEGSKA (reference sequence). This CDR3 is 15 amino acids long.

The rearrangement links TRBV28 to TRBJ2-3; TCRdb reports TRBD1, a call that lacks DNA to check it against. Per germline, CDR1 MDHEN and CDR2 SYDVKM. The CDR3 is 16 residues long. CDR3 region: CASSSLGQGTTDTQYF.

The chain joins TRBV7-8 to TRBJ1-5. Germline lookup yields CDR1 SGHVS and CDR2 FQNEAQ. The CDR3 loop spans 15 amino acids. The CDR3: CASSPRGHSNQPQHF.

The CDR3 loop reads CASNPGQERSTEAFF. V usage is TRBV5-6 and J usage is TRBJ1-1; the D call from TCRdb, TRBD1, cannot be confirmed without DNA. Germline V lookup: CDR1 SGHDT, CDR2 YYEEEE. This CDR3 contains 15 residues.

The genes are TRBV24-1 and TRBJ2-1; the D gene TCRdb calls, TRBD1, cannot be checked with no DNA. The germline V gene has CDR1 KGHDR and CDR2 SFDVKD. The CDR3 is made up of 12 amino acids. This CDR3 is CATGQGFGEQFF.

The chain couples TRBV10-3 to TRBJ2-7. The CDR3 is 14 amino acids. Germline CDR1 is ENHRY and CDR2 is SYGVKD. This CDR3 is CAISDGVLSYEQYF.

CDR3 loop: CASREGLESTDTQYF. The chain employs TRBV2 and TRBJ2-3; the TCRdb call, TRBD2, lacks DNA for checking. Germline loops: CDR1 SNHLY, CDR2 FYNNEI. The CDR3 has 15 residues.

The V call is TRBV6-2 or TRBV6-3, the J call TRBJ2-5; there is no DNA to check the TCRdb D call of TRBD1. The germline gives CDR1 MNHEY, CDR2 SVGEGT. The CDR3 totals 13 residues. The CDR3 here is CASGNTGQETQYF.

The genes are TRBV7-2 and TRBJ2-3. From germline, CDR1 is SGHTA and CDR2 FQGNSA. The CDR3 has 13 residues. CDR3 amino acids: CASKLRITDTQYF. Using reference TRBV7-2 and TRBJ2-3 for the parts outside the CDR3, the full variable domain is GAGVSQSPSNKVTEKGKDVELRCDPISGHTALYWYRQSLGQGLEFLIYFQGNSAPDKSGLPSDRFSAERTGGSVSTLTIQRTQQEDSAVYLCASKLRITDTQYFGPGTRLTVL.

The chain recombines TRBV27 with TRBJ2-1. CDR3 size: 15 residues. CDR1 is MNHEY and CDR2 is SMNVEV in the germline V gene (reference sequence). The CDR3 loop is CASSLGRGPYNEQFF.

The chain carries TRBV5-1 and TRBJ1-5; without DNA, the TCRdb call of TRBD1 cannot be checked. This CDR3 comprises 14 residues. Germline CDR1 is SGHRS and CDR2 is YFSETQ. The CDR3 here is CASSTGPHNQPQHF.

This chain connects TRBV27 to TRBJ1-5; TCRdb proposes TRBD1, but this gene call is untestable without DNA. The CDR3 has 16 amino acids. Germline assignment: CDR1 MNHEY and CDR2 SMNVEV (reference sequence). The CDR3 spells CASSLYPGVYNQPQHF.

The rearrangement uses TRBV20-1 and TRBJ1-6. CDR1 and CDR2 from the germline V gene are DFQATT and SNEGSKA (reference sequence). The CDR3 totals 13 residues. CDR3 sequence: CSARDPSGSPLHF.

This chain joins TRBV5-1 and TRBJ2-7. Germline-derived CDR1 and CDR2 are SGHRS and YFSETQ. The CDR3 loop spans 13 amino acids. The CDR3 reads CASNRVGSYEQYF.

The rearrangement joins TRBV24-1 to TRBJ2-4; with no DNA, the TCRdb D assignment of TRBD1 cannot be verified. The CDR3 contains 14 residues. Germline CDR1 and CDR2: KGHDR and SFDVKD. The CDR3 is CATSTGQGRDIQYF.

The chain has TRBV20-1 and TRBJ2-1; TCRdb selects TRBD1, and the lack of DNA leaves this call unchecked. CDR1 and CDR2 from the germline V gene are DFQATT and SNEGSKA (reference sequence). CDR3 length: 12 residues. CDR3: CSARLAAQEQFF.

The rearrangement joins TRBV2 to TRBJ1-3. The CDR3 runs to 16 residues. CDR1 and CDR2 from the germline V gene are SNHLY and FYNNEI. CDR3 sequence reads: CASSERVYLSGNTIYF.

This chain joins TRBV7-2 and TRBJ2-5. Germline V CDR1 and CDR2: SGHTA, FQGNSA. This CDR3 region has 14 residues. The CDR3 is CASSLDTQMETQYF.

V usage is TRBV7-2 and J usage is TRBJ2-4. Germline V gene sequence: CDR1 SGHTA, CDR2 FQGNSA. The CDR3 is made up of 14 amino acids. The CDR3 protein is CASSLVGQSRIQYF.

The chain has TRBV29-1 and TRBJ2-7; there is no DNA to check the TCRdb D call of TRBD2. Germline values: CDR1 SQVTM, CDR2 ANQGSEA. There are 14 residues in the CDR3. The CDR3 region is CSAWTSGRAGEQYF.

The gene calls are TRBV6-1 and TRBJ1-4; with no DNA, the TCRdb D assignment of TRBD1 cannot be verified. Germline CDR1 and CDR2: MNHNS and SASEGT. The CDR3 totals 15 residues. The CDR3 sequence: CASTNSGQVIGKLFF.

This CDR3 is CASSLAPGRNEKLFF. The V call is TRBV5-1, the J call TRBJ1-4. The CDR3 has 15 amino acids. From germline, CDR1 is SGHRS and CDR2 YFSETQ.

The chain carries TRBV6-1 and TRBJ2-6; TCRdb designates TRBD1, a call that cannot be tested without DNA. Germline-derived CDR1 and CDR2 are MNHNS and SASEGT. The CDR3 is 17 amino acids. CDR3 sequence: CASTLRGGNSGANVLTF.

V is TRBV5-1 and J is TRBJ2-3; TCRdb names TRBD1, which stays unverified in the absence of DNA. Germline loops: CDR1 SGHRS, CDR2 YFSETQ. This CDR3 has 14 amino acids. The CDR3 protein is CASSHETSGDTQYF.